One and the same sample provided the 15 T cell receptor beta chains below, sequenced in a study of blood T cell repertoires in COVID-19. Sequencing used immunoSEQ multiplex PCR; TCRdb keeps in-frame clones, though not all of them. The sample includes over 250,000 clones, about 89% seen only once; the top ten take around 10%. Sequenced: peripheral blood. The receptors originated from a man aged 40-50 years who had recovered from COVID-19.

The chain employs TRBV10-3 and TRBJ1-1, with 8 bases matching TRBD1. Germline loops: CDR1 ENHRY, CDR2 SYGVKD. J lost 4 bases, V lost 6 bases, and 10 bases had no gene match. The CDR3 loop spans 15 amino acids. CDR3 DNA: TGTGCCATCAGCGACCCCAGGGGGCGGATCACTGAAGCTTTCTTT. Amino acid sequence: CAISDPRGRITEAFF.

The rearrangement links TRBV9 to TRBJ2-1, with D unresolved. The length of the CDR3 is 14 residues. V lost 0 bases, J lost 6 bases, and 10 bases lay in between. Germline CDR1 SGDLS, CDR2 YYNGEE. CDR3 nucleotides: TGTGCCAGCAGCGTAGGGTTGGCAACCAATGAGCAGTTCTTC. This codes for CASSVGLATNEQFF.

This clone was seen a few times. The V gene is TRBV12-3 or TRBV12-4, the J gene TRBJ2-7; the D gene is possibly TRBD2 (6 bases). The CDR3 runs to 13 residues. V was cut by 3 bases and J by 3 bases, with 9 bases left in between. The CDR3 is CASSLEGIYEQYF. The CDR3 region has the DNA TGTGCCAGCAGTTTGGAGGGGATCTACGAGCAGTACTTC.

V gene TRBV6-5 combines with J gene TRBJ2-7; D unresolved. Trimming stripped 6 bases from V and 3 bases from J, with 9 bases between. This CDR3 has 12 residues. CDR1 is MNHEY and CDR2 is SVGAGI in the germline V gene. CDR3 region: CASRVGSYEQYF. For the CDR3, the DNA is TGTGCCAGCAGAGTTGGTAGCTACGAGCAGTACTTC.

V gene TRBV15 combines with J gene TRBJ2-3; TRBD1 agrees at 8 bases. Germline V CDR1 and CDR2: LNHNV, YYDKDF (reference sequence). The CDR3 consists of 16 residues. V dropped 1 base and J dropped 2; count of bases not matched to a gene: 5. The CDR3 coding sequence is TGTGCCACCAGCAGAGCAGGGGGCTCCCTCACAGATACGCAGTATTTT. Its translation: CATSRAGGSLTDTQYF.

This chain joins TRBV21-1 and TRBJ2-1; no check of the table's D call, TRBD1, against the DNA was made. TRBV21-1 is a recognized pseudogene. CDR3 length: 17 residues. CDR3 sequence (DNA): TGTGCCAGCAGCAACACGGAGGGGGCGGCCATACACGATGAGCAGTTCTTC. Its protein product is CASSNTEGAAIHDEQFF.

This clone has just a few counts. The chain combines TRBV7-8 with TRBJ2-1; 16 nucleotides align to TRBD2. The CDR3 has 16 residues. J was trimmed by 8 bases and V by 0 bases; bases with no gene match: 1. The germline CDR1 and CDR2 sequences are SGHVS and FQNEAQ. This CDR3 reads CASSLAGLAGGHEQFF. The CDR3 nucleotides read TGTGCCAGCAGCTTAGCGGGACTAGCGGGGGGGCATGAGCAGTTCTTC.

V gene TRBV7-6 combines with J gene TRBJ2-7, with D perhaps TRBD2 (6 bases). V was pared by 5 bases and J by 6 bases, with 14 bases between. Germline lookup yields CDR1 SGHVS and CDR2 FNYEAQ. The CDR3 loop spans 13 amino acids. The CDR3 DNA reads TGTGCCAGCAGCCGAGCCGGGAGCCTCGAGCAGTACTTC. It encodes CASSRAGSLEQYF.

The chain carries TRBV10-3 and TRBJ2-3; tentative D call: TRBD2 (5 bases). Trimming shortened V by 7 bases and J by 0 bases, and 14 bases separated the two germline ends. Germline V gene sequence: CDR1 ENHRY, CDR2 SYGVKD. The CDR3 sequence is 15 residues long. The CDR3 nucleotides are TGTGCCATCAACCGGGCGGAGGCTAGCACAGATACGCAGTATTTT. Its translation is CAINRAEASTDTQYF.

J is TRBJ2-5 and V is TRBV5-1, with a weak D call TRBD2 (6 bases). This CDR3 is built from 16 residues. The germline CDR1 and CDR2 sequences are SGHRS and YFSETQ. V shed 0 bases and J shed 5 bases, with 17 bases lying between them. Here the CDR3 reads CASSLDGRNVGETQYF. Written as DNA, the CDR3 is TGCGCCAGCAGCTTGGATGGGAGGAACGTCGGGGAGACCCAGTACTTC.

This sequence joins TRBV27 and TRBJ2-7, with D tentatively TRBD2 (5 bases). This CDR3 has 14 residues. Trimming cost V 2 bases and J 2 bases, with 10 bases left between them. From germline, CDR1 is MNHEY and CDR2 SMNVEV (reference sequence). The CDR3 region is CASSLRPGTYEQYF. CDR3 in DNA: TGTGCCAGCAGTTTACGTCCCGGGACCTACGAGCAGTACTTC.

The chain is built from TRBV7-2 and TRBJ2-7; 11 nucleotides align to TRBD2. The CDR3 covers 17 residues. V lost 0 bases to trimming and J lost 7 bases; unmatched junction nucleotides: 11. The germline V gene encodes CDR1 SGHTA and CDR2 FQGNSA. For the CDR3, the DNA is TGTGCCAGCAGCTTAGCGGACGCGGGACTAGCGGTGGGGGAGCAGTACTTC. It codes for CASSLADAGLAVGEQYF.

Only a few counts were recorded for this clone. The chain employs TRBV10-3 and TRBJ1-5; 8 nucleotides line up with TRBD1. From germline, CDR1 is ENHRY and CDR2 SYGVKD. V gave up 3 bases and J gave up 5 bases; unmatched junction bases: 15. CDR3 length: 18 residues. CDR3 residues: CAISDPDRGRLGDQPQHF. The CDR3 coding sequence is TGTGCCATCAGTGACCCAGACAGGGGCAGGTTAGGTGATCAGCCCCAGCATTTT.

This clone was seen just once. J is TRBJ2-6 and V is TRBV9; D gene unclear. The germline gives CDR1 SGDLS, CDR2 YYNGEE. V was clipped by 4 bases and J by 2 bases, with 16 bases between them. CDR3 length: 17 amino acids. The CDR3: CASSLPLGRTGANVLTF. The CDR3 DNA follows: TGTGCCAGCAGCCTCCCCCTTGGGCGCACTGGGGCCAACGTCCTGACTTTC.

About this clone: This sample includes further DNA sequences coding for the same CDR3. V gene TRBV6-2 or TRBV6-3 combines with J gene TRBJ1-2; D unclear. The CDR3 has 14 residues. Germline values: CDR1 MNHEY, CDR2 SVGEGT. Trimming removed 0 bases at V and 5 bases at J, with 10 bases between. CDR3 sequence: CASSYSSGGYGYTF. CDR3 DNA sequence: TGTGCCAGCAGTTACTCGTCTGGAGGGTATGGCTACACCTTC.